These 23 T cell receptor beta chains came from one sample sequenced in a study of cytomegalovirus exposure and HLA in healthy donors. The PCR employed 60 Vbeta primers together with 13 Jbeta primers. Profiled with immunoSEQ multiplex PCR; TCRdb holds only in-frame clones, not every one. The repertoire consists of approximately 190,000 clones, with 75% to 90% occurring once and the leading ten covering about 2.4%. Sequenced input: PBMCs. Receptor source: a woman aged 45-59 years in good health and CMV-seropositive.

This chain connects TRBV6-6 to TRBJ1-1; TRBD1 matches at 8 bases. There are 12 residues in the CDR3. V lost 6 bases to trimming and J lost 7 bases; unmatched junction nucleotides: 4. Per the germline V gene, CDR1 is MNHNY and CDR2 is SVGAGI (reference sequence). For the CDR3, the DNA is TGTGCCAGCAGCCCCGACAGGGGTGAAGCTTTCTTT. This encodes CASSPDRGEAFF.

The chain joins TRBV7-2 to TRBJ2-4; 15 bases line up with TRBD2. Trimming at V came to 5 bases and at J to 0 bases, leaving 8 bases not matched to a gene. The CDR3 runs to 19 residues. The germline V gene has CDR1 SGHTA and CDR2 FQGNSA. CDR3 amino acids: CASSPRGTSGGRAKNIQYF. CDR3 in DNA: TGTGCCAGCAGCCCTAGAGGGACTAGCGGGGGGAGAGCCAAAAACATTCAGTACTTC.

This chain uses TRBV6-5 with TRBJ1-3; D perhaps matches TRBD1 (6 bases). Germline-derived CDR1 and CDR2 are MNHEY and SVGAGI. Trimming removed 4 bases from V and 8 bases from J, with 15 bases in between. CDR3 size: 14 residues. In nucleotides, the CDR3 is TGTGCCAGCAGTTTCTCAGGGGTCAGAGACACCATATATTTT. It encodes CASSFSGVRDTIYF.

The V and J genes are TRBV7-2 and TRBJ2-7; 10 bases line up with TRBD1. Trimming removed 5 bases from V and 6 bases from J; junction bases left unmatched: 10. Per germline, CDR1 SGHTA and CDR2 FQGNSA. CDR3 length equals 15 residues. The CDR3 DNA reads as TGTGCCAGCAGCGCTACCGGGACAGGGGTGAGCGAGCAGTACTTC. Its translation is CASSATGTGVSEQYF. The entire variable domain, with the rest obtained from reference TRBV7-2 and TRBJ2-7, is as follows: GAGVSQSPSNKVTEKGKDVELRCDPISGHTALYWYRQSLGQGLEFLIYFQGNSAPDKSGLPSDRFSAERTGGSVSTLTIQRTQQEDSAVYLCASSATGTGVSEQYFGPGTRLTVT.

V and J are TRBV6-5 and TRBJ1-1, with a tentative D call TRBD1 (5 bases). V was pared by 6 bases and J by 0 bases, with 11 bases between. Germline CDR1 is MNHEY and CDR2 is SVGAGI. The CDR3 extends over 14 amino acids. The CDR3 DNA sequence: TGTGCCAGCAGCTGGGGCACCATGAACACTGAAGCTTTCTTT. Protein sequence: CASSWGTMNTEAFF.

The rearrangement links TRBV19 to TRBJ2-5, with 11 bases matching TRBD1. The CDR3 is 16 amino acids. Germline CDR1 reads LNHDA; CDR2 reads SQIVND (reference sequence). J was trimmed by 9 bases and V by 1 base; bases with no gene match: 10. CDR3 sequence: CASSIANPGQGVAQYF. CDR3 in DNA: TGTGCCAGTAGTATAGCAAATCCGGGACAGGGGGTCGCCCAGTACTTC.

V is TRBV11-2 and J is TRBJ2-5; a possible D gene is TRBD1 (6 bases). In germline, CDR1 is SGHAT, CDR2 FQNNGV. V lost 8 bases and J 5 bases, leaving 12 bases between the germline ends. The CDR3 loop spans 12 amino acids. CDR3 residues: CASRGGGETQYF. CDR3 nucleotides: TGTGCCAGCCGAGGGGGTGGCGAGACCCAGTACTTC.

This chain joins TRBV5-6 and TRBJ2-1; maybe TRBD2 (5 bases). Between the trimmed V and J ends, which lost 0 bases and 1 base, there was a span of 11 bases. Germline V gene lookup returns CDR1 SGHDT and CDR2 YYEEEE. This CDR3 is 16 amino acids long. The CDR3 is CASSLEGRLSYNEQFF. CDR3 DNA: TGTGCCAGCAGCTTGGAGGGCAGACTATCCTACAATGAGCAGTTCTTC.

V usage is TRBV10-3 and J usage is TRBJ1-1; D is unresolved. This CDR3 has 15 residues. The germline V gene has CDR1 ENHRY and CDR2 SYGVKD. V lost 3 bases, J lost 3 bases, and 14 bases lay in between. CDR3 sequence (DNA): TGTGCCATCAGTGACCCTCCGGGGAGGGACACTGAAGCTTTCTTT. Translating gives CAISDPPGRDTEAFF.

CDR3 nucleotide sequence: TGTGCCAGCAGCTTAGCGCAAGGCGGGGGGTCCTACAATGAGCAGTTCTTC. This codes for CASSLAQGGGSYNEQFF. The chain joins TRBV11-2 to TRBJ2-1, with TRBD2 identical over 8 bases. The junction had 6 bases not matched to a gene; V was cut back by 1 base and J by 1 base. Germline V CDR1 and CDR2: SGHAT, FQNNGV. This CDR3 has 17 amino acids.

The V call is TRBV7-9, the J call TRBJ1-2, with TRBD1 matching 9 bases. The germline gives CDR1 SEHNR, CDR2 FQNEAQ (reference sequence). The CDR3 extends over 16 amino acids. V was clipped by 1 base and J by 4 bases; unmatched bases: 7. Written as DNA, the CDR3 is TGTGCCAGCAGCTTAGAGGGACAGGGAACGGGCTATGGCTACACCTTC. Residues: CASSLEGQGTGYGYTF. The full variable domain, rest sourced from reference TRBV7-9 and TRBJ1-2, is DTGVSQNPRHKITKRGQNVTFRCDPISEHNRLYWYRQTLGQGPEFLTYFQNEAQLEKSRLLSDRFSAERPKGSFSTLEIQRTEQGDSAMYLCASSLEGQGTGYGYTFGSGTRLTVV.

The chain has TRBV7-3 and TRBJ2-7; 8 bases match TRBD2. CDR3 length: 16 amino acids. Trimming cost V 2 bases and J 0 bases; bases outside gene matches: 6. Germline V gene data show CDR1 as SGHTA and CDR2 as FQGTGA. CDR3 nucleotide sequence: TGTGCCAGCAGCTTAGGTAGCGGGGCCTCCTCCTACGAGCAGTACTTC. Its protein product is CASSLGSGASSYEQYF.

The chain links TRBV7-9 to TRBJ1-1; TRBD1 is a possible D gene (5 bases). V shed 5 bases and J shed 2 bases, with 15 bases lying between them. CDR3 length: 15 amino acids. Germline loops: CDR1 SEHNR, CDR2 FQNEAQ (reference sequence). CDR3 in DNA: TGTGCCAGCAGCCCTCGACAGTCCATAAACACTGAAGCTTTCTTT. Translated: CASSPRQSINTEAFF. The whole variable domain, filled in from reference TRBV7-9 and TRBJ1-1, reads DTGVSQNPRHKITKRGQNVTFRCDPISEHNRLYWYRQTLGQGPEFLTYFQNEAQLEKSRLLSDRFSAERPKGSFSTLEIQRTEQGDSAMYLCASSPRQSINTEAFFGQGTRLTVV.

CDR3 coding DNA: TGTGCCAGCAGTCTCTTAGCGGGGGGCCAAGATACGCAGTATTTT. It encodes CASSLLAGGQDTQYF. V gene TRBV6-6 combines with J gene TRBJ2-3, with 10 bases aligning to TRBD2. Germline V gene sequence: CDR1 MNHNY, CDR2 SVGAGI (reference sequence). J gave up 5 bases and V 5 bases, and 7 bases lay outside the gene matches. This CDR3 has 15 amino acids.

The chain combines TRBV30 with TRBJ1-2; 8 bases align to TRBD1. Trimming at V came to 4 bases and at J to 6 bases, leaving 16 bases not matched to a gene. From germline, CDR1 is GTSNPN and CDR2 SVGIG (reference sequence). There are 16 residues in the CDR3. Here the CDR3 reads CAWNPAHRQGKDGYTF. The DNA for the CDR3 is TGTGCCTGGAATCCGGCCCATAGACAGGGGAAAGATGGCTACACCTTC.

This clone was seen just once. The chain has TRBV4-2 and TRBJ2-1; 12 nucleotides line up with TRBD2. With 0 bases clipped from V and 2 bases from J, the junction kept 5 bases outside the gene matches. In germline, CDR1 is LGHNA, CDR2 YNFKEQ. The CDR3 is 18 residues long. The CDR3 is CASSQDPSGGVTYNEQFF. CDR3 DNA: TGTGCCAGCAGCCAAGATCCTAGCGGGGGGGTTACCTACAATGAGCAGTTCTTC.

The chain joins TRBV4-1 to TRBJ1-2, with 10 nucleotides matching TRBD1. This CDR3 contains 15 residues. Germline CDR1 is MGHRA and CDR2 is YSYEKL. The junction had 5 bases not matched to a gene; V was cut back by 2 bases and J by 5 bases. The CDR3 DNA reads TGCGCCAGCAGCCAACCCGGGACAGGGGTTTATGGCTACACCTTC. Its protein is CASSQPGTGVYGYTF.

The chain joins TRBV18 to TRBJ2-1; 8 bases map to TRBD1. The CDR3 runs 13 residues. Losses at the gene ends were 3 bases for V and 6 bases for J; bases not matched to a gene: 1. Per germline, CDR1 KGHSH and CDR2 LQKENI. The CDR3 sequence is CASSPGQVNEQFF. The CDR3, as DNA: TGTGCCAGCTCACCGGGACAGGTCAATGAGCAGTTCTTC.

The chain recombines TRBV5-1 with TRBJ2-1; 9 bases agree with TRBD2. The CDR3 covers 16 residues. V trimming: 0 bases; J trimming: 2 bases; junction bases outside the gene matches: 3. Germline CDR1 reads SGHRS; CDR2 reads YFSETQ. The chain's CDR3 is CASSLVAGATYNEQFF. CDR3 in DNA: TGCGCCAGCAGCTTGGTAGCGGGGGCAACCTACAATGAGCAGTTCTTC.

The chain couples TRBV21-1 to TRBJ1-1; whether TRBD1, the table's D call, matches the DNA was not checked. TRBV21-1 is given as a pseudogene. The CDR3 totals 15 residues. Here the CDR3 DNA reads TGTGCCAGCTTATACCGGACAGCGAAGGTAGGTGAAGCTTTCTTT. Encoded protein: CASLYRTAKVGEAFF.

This chain uses TRBV6-5 with TRBJ1-3; 7 nucleotides line up with TRBD1. This CDR3 has 14 residues. Trimming cost V 6 bases and J 3 bases; bases outside gene matches: 5. The germline gives CDR1 MNHEY, CDR2 SVGAGI. The CDR3: CASRNRQGGNTIYF. The CDR3 nucleotides are TGTGCCAGCAGAAACCGACAGGGTGGAAACACCATATATTTT.

This clone was detected only once. The chain joins TRBV6-5 to TRBJ1-5; possible D gene TRBD1, 6 bases. This CDR3 region has 14 residues. Trimming took 2 bases from V and 7 from J, leaving 12 bases between them. Germline CDR1 MNHEY, CDR2 SVGAGI. CDR3 protein: CASSYGGAGQPQHF. In DNA, the CDR3 is TGTGCCAGCAGTTACGGGGGGGCTGGGCAGCCCCAGCATTTT.

This rearrangement joins TRBV5-1 to TRBJ2-3; 8 positions match TRBD2. This CDR3 spans 17 amino acids. J gave up 1 base and V 0 bases, and 7 bases lay outside the gene matches. The germline V gene has CDR1 SGHRS and CDR2 YFSETQ. CDR3 in amino acids: CASSLEASGLGTDTQYF. CDR3 in DNA: TGCGCCAGCAGCTTGGAGGCTAGCGGGTTAGGCACAGATACGCAGTATTTT.